The 29 T cell receptor beta chains in this list originate from one sample, sequenced in a study of T cells in lung cancer brain metastases. The method was immunoSEQ multiplex PCR; TCRdb's version includes in-frame clones alone and lacks a portion of them. The repertoire holds about 3,200 clones, with about nine tenths as singletons. The specimen sequenced was tumor tissue from the primary lung tumor. These receptors all come from a man between 65 and 85 years old with non-small cell lung cancer.

This clone came up once. The chain combines TRBV10-3 with TRBJ2-2; TRBD1 aligns across 10 bases. After removal of 6 bases from V and 5 bases from J, the junction contained 3 bases not matched to a gene. Germline V gene data show CDR1 as ENHRY and CDR2 as SYGVKD. CDR3 size: 14 residues. The CDR3 DNA follows: TGTGCCATCAGCGGGACAGGGGTAACCGGGGAGCTGTTTTTT. This gives the protein CAISGTGVTGELFF.

The rearrangement joins TRBV6-5 to TRBJ1-5; D may be TRBD1 (5 bases). V was shortened by 6 bases and J by 0 bases, with 12 bases between the two germline ends. CDR1 is MNHEY and CDR2 is SVGAGI in the germline V gene. This CDR3 is built from 15 residues. The CDR3, as DNA: TGTGCCAGCAGACGACAGCGCAATAGCAATCAGCCCCAGCATTTT. It codes for CASRRQRNSNQPQHF.

Here the CDR3 DNA reads TGCGCCAGCAGCTTGGCCCGGGGGCTCTCCTACGAGCAGTACTTC. This translates into CASSLARGLSYEQYF. V is TRBV5-1 and J is TRBJ2-7; D assignment may be TRBD1 or TRBD2 (6 bases each). V was shortened by 0 bases and J by 0 bases, with 10 bases between the two germline ends. The CDR3 covers 15 residues. Germline CDR1 is SGHRS and CDR2 is YFSETQ.

J is TRBJ2-7 and V is TRBV5-5; D is ambiguous. Germline CDR1 reads SGHKS; CDR2 reads YYEKEE (reference sequence). The CDR3 consists of 11 residues. V dropped 7 bases and J dropped 6 bases, with 11 bases sitting between them. The CDR3 DNA sequence: TGTGCCAGCTACTTTTCAGGCGAGCAGTACTTC. This translates into CASYFSGEQYF.

The gene calls are TRBV7-9 and TRBJ2-5; D call uncertain. The CDR3 contains 13 residues. From germline, CDR1 is SEHNR and CDR2 FQNEAQ (reference sequence). Trimming cost V 7 bases and J 2 bases, with 11 bases left between them. The CDR3 DNA sequence: TGTGCCAGCATCGATCGTACGCAAGAGACCCAGTACTTC. Translation gives CASIDRTQETQYF.

This rearrangement joins TRBV7-2 to TRBJ1-5, with TRBD1 matching 7 bases. There are 17 residues in the CDR3. Germline V gives CDR1 SGHTA, CDR2 FQGNSA. V trimming: 1 base; J trimming: 6 bases; junction bases outside the gene matches: 12. The CDR3 here is CASSLVSRQGHSQPQHF. The CDR3 DNA sequence: TGTGCCAGCAGCTTAGTATCCCGACAGGGACATAGTCAGCCCCAGCATTTT.

The table lists this clone with a few counts. CDR3 loop: CASSVGTGPRYEQYF. The CDR3 DNA follows: TGTGCCAGCAGCGTAGGGACAGGGCCGCGCTACGAGCAGTACTTC. The gene calls are TRBV9 and TRBJ2-7, with TRBD1 identical over 8 bases. Per germline, CDR1 SGDLS and CDR2 YYNGEE. The CDR3 contains 15 residues. J lost 3 bases, V lost 0 bases, and 5 bases had no gene match.

The rearrangement uses TRBV19 and TRBJ1-3; tentative D call: TRBD1 (5 bases). Germline V gene lookup returns CDR1 LNHDA and CDR2 SQIVND (reference sequence). V shed 4 bases and J shed 2 bases, with 15 bases lying between them. The CDR3 runs 16 residues. The CDR3 nucleotides are TGTGCCAGTAGTAGGGGCCTCGTCCGCCCTGGAAACACCATATATTTT. Translated: CASSRGLVRPGNTIYF.

The table lists this clone with a few counts. This chain links TRBV29-1 with TRBJ2-3; 10 positions agree with TRBD2. The V gene end was trimmed by 6 bases and the J gene end by 6 bases; junction bases not matched to a gene: 12. Germline V lookup: CDR1 SQVTM, CDR2 ANQGSEA. The CDR3 spans 15 residues. The CDR3, as DNA: TGCAGCGTCGAGAGGCCTAGCGGGGGTTGGGATACGCAGTATTTT. Its protein is CSVERPSGGWDTQYF.

In this sample, this clone turned up once. The J gene is TRBJ2-5, the V gene TRBV2; 9 nucleotides align to TRBD2. CDR1 and CDR2 from the germline V gene are SNHLY and FYNNEI. The CDR3 consists of 15 residues. Losses at the gene ends were 4 bases for V and 4 bases for J; bases not matched to a gene: 7. The CDR3 nucleotides read TGTGCCAGCAGTGGCGGGGGGGTCATGGGAGAGACCCAGTACTTC. Protein sequence: CASSGGGVMGETQYF.

V is TRBV6-6 and J is TRBJ2-1, with TRBD2 matching 13 bases. In germline, CDR1 is MNHNY, CDR2 SVGAGI (reference sequence). This CDR3 has 16 amino acids. Trimming at V came to 7 bases and at J to 6 bases, leaving 9 bases not matched to a gene. CDR3 nucleotide sequence: TGTGCCAGCACCAGCCTCACTAGCGGGGGGGCCAATGAGCAGTTCTTC. It is translated as CASTSLTSGGANEQFF.

The chain carries TRBV23-1 and TRBJ2-7; D is ambiguous. TRBV23-1 is assigned to the ORF class and has an uncertain function. The V end lost 5 bases, the J end lost 2 bases, and 13 bases lay between the germline ends. The CDR3 length is 14 residues. The CDR3 coding sequence is TGCGCCAGCAGTTCCGATTCTTCCCCCTACGAGCAGTACTTC. Translated: CASSSDSSPYEQYF.

The gene calls are TRBV5-4 and TRBJ1-1; TRBD1 aligns across 11 bases. Per germline, CDR1 SGHNT and CDR2 YYREEE (reference sequence). The CDR3 covers 17 residues. After removal of 0 bases from V and 5 bases from J, the junction contained 9 bases not matched to a gene. In DNA form, the CDR3 reads TGTGCCAGCAGCTTGGGAGGACAGGGGGCTTTGGGGACTGAAGCTTTCTTT. Protein product: CASSLGGQGALGTEAFF.

V usage is TRBV15 and J usage is TRBJ1-6; no definite D call. The germline V gene encodes CDR1 LNHNV and CDR2 YYDKDF (reference sequence). V was pared by 2 bases and J by 8 bases, with 7 bases between. The CDR3 extends over 13 amino acids. CDR3 in DNA: TGTGCCACCAGCAGATCTAAAGATTCACCCCTCCACTTT. This sequence encodes CATSRSKDSPLHF.

This chain joins TRBV5-4 and TRBJ2-1, with 8 bases matching TRBD2. Germline CDR1 and CDR2: SGHNT and YYREEE (reference sequence). Trimming removed 1 base from V and 7 bases from J; junction bases left unmatched: 10. CDR3 length equals 16 residues. The CDR3 reads CASSLMGTGGRNEQFF. The CDR3 DNA sequence: TGTGCCAGCAGCTTGATGGGCACGGGAGGGCGGAATGAGCAGTTCTTC.

In the case of this clone: Germline and junction disagree at one end, which may indicate a read error. The CDR3 sequence is CTSSSQLAGGTGELFF. CDR3 nucleotide sequence: TGTACCAGCAGCTCCCAACTAGCGGGGGGCACCGGGGAGCTGTTTTTT. This sequence joins TRBV5-4 and TRBJ2-2, with 12 bases fitting TRBD2. Looked up from germline, CDR1 is SGHNT and CDR2 is YYREEE (reference sequence). The CDR3 is 16 residues long. The full variable domain, rest sourced from reference TRBV5-4 and TRBJ2-2, is ETGVTQSPTHLIKTRGQQVTLRCSSQSGHNTVSWYQQALGQGPQFIFQYYREEENGRGNFPPRFSGLQFPNYSSELNVNALELDDSALYLCTSSSQLAGGTGELFFGEGSRLTVL.

The chain recombines TRBV30 with TRBJ1-2; D possibly corresponds to TRBD1 (5 bases). Germline CDR1 reads GTSNPN; CDR2 reads SVGIG (reference sequence). This CDR3 comprises 12 residues. V was pared by 2 bases and J by 8 bases, with 12 bases between. CDR3 DNA: TGTGCCTGGAGTCCCCCGGGGGGAGGCTACACCTTC. Encoded protein: CAWSPPGGGYTF.

This clone was observed once. The rearrangement joins TRBV28 to TRBJ2-2; TRBD1 is a possible D gene (5 bases). V lost 3 bases and J lost 4, with 12 bases in between. The CDR3 spans 15 residues. From germline, CDR1 is MDHEN and CDR2 SYDVKM. The CDR3: CASSFPGITTGELFF. As DNA, the CDR3 is TGTGCCAGCAGTTTCCCAGGGATAACCACCGGGGAGCTGTTTTTT.

The V call is TRBV6-6, the J call TRBJ2-5; TRBD1 agrees at 7 bases. The CDR3 has 13 residues. V gave up 6 bases and J gave up 4 bases; unmatched junction bases: 5. Germline V gives CDR1 MNHNY, CDR2 SVGAGI (reference sequence). The CDR3 DNA is TGTGCCAGCAGACAGACAGGGTTAGAGACCCAGTACTTC. Encoded protein: CASRQTGLETQYF.

This chain links TRBV2 with TRBJ2-3; D gene ambiguous. Germline V CDR1 and CDR2: SNHLY, FYNNEI. The CDR3 extends over 12 amino acids. V was cut by 0 bases and J by 7 bases, with 5 bases left in between. The CDR3 is CASSEAEYTQYF. In nucleotides, the CDR3 is TGTGCCAGCAGTGAAGCGGAATATACGCAGTATTTT.

This chain joins TRBV7-8 and TRBJ1-3; 9 nucleotides agree with TRBD1. The CDR3 consists of 16 residues. Germline V lookup: CDR1 SGHVS, CDR2 FQNEAQ. J was trimmed by 3 bases and V by 4 bases; bases with no gene match: 7. The CDR3 protein is CASSYNRGPGGNTIYF. CDR3 nucleotides: TGTGCCAGCAGCTACAACAGGGGGCCTGGTGGAAACACCATATATTTT.

The rearrangement uses TRBV5-1 and TRBJ2-7, with D uncertain. CDR3 length: 15 amino acids. Germline V gene data show CDR1 as SGHRS and CDR2 as YFSETQ. The V gene lost 2 bases and the J gene lost 2 bases, with 14 bases spanning the gap. CDR3 sequence: CASSFGSLRTYEQYF. The CDR3 region has the DNA TGCGCCAGCAGCTTTGGATCCCTAAGGACCTACGAGCAGTACTTC.

The genes are TRBV19 and TRBJ2-3; 10 positions match TRBD1. The J segment lost 4 bases and the V segment lost 4 bases, leaving 5 bases of the junction unmatched. This CDR3 has 15 amino acids. Germline V gene data show CDR1 as LNHDA and CDR2 as SQIVND (reference sequence). In DNA, the CDR3 is TGTGCCAGTAGTAGAGGGACAGGGGCCGCAGATACGCAGTATTTT. This translates into CASSRGTGAADTQYF.

This sequence joins TRBV29-1 and TRBJ2-5, with no clear D. Trimming took off 0 bases at V and 2 bases at J, with 7 bases between the two ends. From germline, CDR1 is SQVTM and CDR2 ANQGSEA. The CDR3 is 13 amino acids. CDR3 sequence reads: CSVEDRLQETQYF. CDR3 DNA: TGCAGCGTTGAAGATCGCCTACAAGAGACCCAGTACTTC.

The rearrangement uses TRBV19 and TRBJ2-3, with D maybe TRBD1 (6 bases). Trimming shortened V by 5 bases and J by 2 bases, and 8 bases separated the two germline ends. The V gene's germline CDR1 is LNHDA and CDR2 SQIVND (reference sequence). The CDR3 runs to 13 residues. CDR3 region: CASSWTVTDTQYF. The CDR3 DNA is TGTGCCAGTAGTTGGACAGTCACAGATACGCAGTATTTT.

Notes on this clone: One end of the junction fails to match germline, which may point to a read error. The CDR3 bases are TGTGCCAGCAGCTTAAAGACACGTAATTCACCCCTCTACTTT. This encodes CASSLKTRNSPLYF. This sequence joins TRBV11-2 and TRBJ1-6, with unresolved D. The CDR3 loop spans 14 amino acids. Germline CDR1 and CDR2: SGHAT and FQNNGV.

The V call is TRBV29-1, the J call TRBJ2-7; 8 bases map to TRBD1. With 7 bases clipped from V and 3 bases from J, the junction kept 5 bases outside the gene matches. Germline CDR1 is SQVTM and CDR2 is ANQGSEA. This CDR3 has 12 residues. The CDR3 DNA is TGCAGCGCAAACGACAGGGGCTACGAGCAGTACTTC. Encoded protein: CSANDRGYEQYF.

This chain connects TRBV6-6 to TRBJ2-7, with D uncertain. Germline assignment: CDR1 MNHNY and CDR2 SVGAGI (reference sequence). Trimming removed 7 bases at V and 3 bases at J, with 16 bases between. The CDR3 is 14 residues long. In nucleotides, the CDR3 is TGTGCCAGCAACAACATATCACCCCTCTACGAGCAGTACTTC. Translating it yields CASNNISPLYEQYF.

In the case of this clone: Distinct nucleotide sequences in the sample also encode this CDR3. The chain recombines TRBV7-9 with TRBJ1-1; D remains ambiguous. Germline-derived CDR1 and CDR2 are SEHNR and FQNEAQ (reference sequence). The CDR3 contains 14 residues. Between the trimmed V and J ends, which lost 3 bases and 1 base, there was a span of 9 bases. CDR3 bases: TGTGCCAGCAGCTTTGTGGAGGCGAACACTGAAGCTTTCTTT. It encodes CASSFVEANTEAFF.